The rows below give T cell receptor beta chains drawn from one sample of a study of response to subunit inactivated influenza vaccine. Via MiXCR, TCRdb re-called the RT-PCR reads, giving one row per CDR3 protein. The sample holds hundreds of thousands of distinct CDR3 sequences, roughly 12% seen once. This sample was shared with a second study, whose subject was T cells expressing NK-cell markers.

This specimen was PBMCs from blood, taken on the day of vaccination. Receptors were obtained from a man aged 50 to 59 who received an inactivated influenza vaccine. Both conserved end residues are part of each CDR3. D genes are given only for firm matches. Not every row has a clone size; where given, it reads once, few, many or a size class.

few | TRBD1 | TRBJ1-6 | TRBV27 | CASWGTGFDSPLHF | TGTGCCAGCTGGGGGACAGGGTTCGATTCACCCCTCCACTTT
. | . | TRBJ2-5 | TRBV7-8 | CASSPIGTRRQETQYF | TGTGCCAGCAGCCCAATTGGGACACGACGCCAAGAGACCCAGTACTTC
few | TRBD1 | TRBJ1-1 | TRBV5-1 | CASSARDREAFF | TGCGCCAGCAGCGCTAGGGACAGGGAAGCTTTCTTT
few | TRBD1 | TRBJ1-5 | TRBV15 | CATSREQGAQPQHF | TGTGCCACCAGCAGGGAACAGGGGGCTCAGCCCCAGCATTTT
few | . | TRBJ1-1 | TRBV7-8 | CASSLAPQGTTEAFF | TGTGCCAGCAGCTTAGCCCCACAGGGAACCACTGAAGCTTTCTTT
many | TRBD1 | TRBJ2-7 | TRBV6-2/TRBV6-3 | CASSDRGPYEQYF | TGTGCCAGCAGCGACAGGGGCCCCTACGAGCAGTACTTC
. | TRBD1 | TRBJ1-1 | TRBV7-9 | CASSLNLDRVSEAFF | TGTGCCAGCAGCTTAAACCTAGACAGGGTCTCTGAAGCTTTCTTT
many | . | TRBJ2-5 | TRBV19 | CASSTRSLGETQYF | TGTGCCAGTAGTACTCGGAGCCTCGGGGAGACCCAGTACTTC
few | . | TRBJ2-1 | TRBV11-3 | CASSLGLAGPYNEQFF | TGTGCCAGCAGCTTAGGTCTGGCGGGACCCTACAATGAGCAGTTCTTC
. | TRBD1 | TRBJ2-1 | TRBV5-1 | CASSLQDRAWNEQFF | TGCGCCAGCAGCTTACAGGACAGGGCTTGGAATGAGCAGTTCTTC
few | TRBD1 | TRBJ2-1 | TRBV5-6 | CASSLMDRDYEQFF | TGTGCCAGCAGCTTAATGGACAGGGACTATGAGCAGTTCTTC
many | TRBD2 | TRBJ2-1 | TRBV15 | CATSRDLASGRNEQFF | TGTGCCACCAGCAGAGATCTGGCTAGCGGGAGGAATGAGCAGTTCTTC
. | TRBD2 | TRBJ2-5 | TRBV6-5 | CASSYPTAGGGETQYF | TGTGCCAGCAGTTACCCCACAGCGGGAGGCGGGGAGACCCAGTACTTC
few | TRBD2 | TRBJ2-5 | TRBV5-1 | CASSQTSGEETQYF | TGCGCCAGCAGCCAGACTAGCGGGGAAGAGACCCAGTACTTC
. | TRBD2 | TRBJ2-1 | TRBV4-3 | CASSQDASGSFEQFF | TGCGCCAGCAGCCAAGATGCTAGCGGGAGCTTTGAGCAGTTCTTC
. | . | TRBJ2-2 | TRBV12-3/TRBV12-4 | CASSPLLSTGELFF | TGTGCCAGCAGTCCTCTGCTATCTACCGGGGAGCTGTTTTTT
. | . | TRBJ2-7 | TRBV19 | CASSIQGPTGEQYF | TGTGCCAGTAGTATACAGGGACCTACGGGGGAGCAGTACTTC
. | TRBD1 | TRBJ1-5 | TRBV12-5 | CASGLVRGLYQPQHF | TGTGCTAGTGGTTTGGTAAGGGGGCTGTATCAGCCCCAGCATTTT
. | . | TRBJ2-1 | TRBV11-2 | CASRILEGRLRFF | TGTGCCAGCAGGATATTGGAGGGGCGCCTTCGGTTCTTC
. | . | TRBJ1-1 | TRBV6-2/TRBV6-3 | CASRWDVGTEAFF | TGTGCCAGCAGGTGGGATGTGGGCACTGAAGCTTTCTTT
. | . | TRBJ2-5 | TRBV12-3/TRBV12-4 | CASSLTGAWETQYF | TGTGCCAGCAGCCTTACGGGGGCCTGGGAGACCCAGTACTTC
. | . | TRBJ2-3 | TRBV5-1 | CASSAGESTDTQYF | TGCGCCAGCAGCGCCGGGGAGAGCACAGATACGCAGTATTTT
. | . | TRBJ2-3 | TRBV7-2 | CASSQAGLHSSTDTQYF | TGTGCCAGCAGCCAAGCGGGCTTACACTCCAGCACAGATACGCAGTATTTT
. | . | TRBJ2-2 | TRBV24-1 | CATSDWTGAQTGELFF | TGTGCCACCAGTGATTGGACGGGAGCACAAACCGGGGAGCTGTTTTTT
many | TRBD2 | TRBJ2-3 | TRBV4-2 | CASSQDVSGGAADTQYF | TGTGCCAGCAGCCAAGATGTTAGCGGGGGGGCCGCGGATACGCAGTATTTT
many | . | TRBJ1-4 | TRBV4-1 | CASSQDREGGFATNEKLFF | TGCGCCAGCAGCCAAGATAGGGAAGGAGGGTTTGCAACTAATGAAAAACTGTTTTTT
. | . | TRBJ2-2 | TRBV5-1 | CASSIRQDTGELFF | TGCGCCAGCAGTATACGACAGGACACCGGGGAGCTGTTTTTT
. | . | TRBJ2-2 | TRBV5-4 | CASSWGRTSATGELFF | TGTGCCAGCAGCTGGGGACGGACATCTGCCACCGGGGAGCTGTTTTTT
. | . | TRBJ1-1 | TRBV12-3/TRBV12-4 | CASRSGGRTEAFF | TGTGCCAGCAGGTCGGGGGGAAGGACTGAAGCTTTCTTT
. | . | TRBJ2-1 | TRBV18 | CASSPRQTYNEQFF | TGTGCCAGCTCACCACGGCAGACCTACAATGAGCAGTTCTTC
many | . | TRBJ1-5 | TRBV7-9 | CASSREGGADSNQPQHF | TGTGCCAGCAGCCGTGAAGGGGGGGCAGATAGCAATCAGCCCCAGCATTTT
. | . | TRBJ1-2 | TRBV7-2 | CASSLDGEGYGYTF | TGTGCCAGCAGCTTAGACGGGGAAGGGTATGGCTACACCTTC
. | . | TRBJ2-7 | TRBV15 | CATSRSGRGSYEQYF | TGTGCCACCAGCAGGTCTGGGCGGGGCTCCTACGAGCAGTACTTC
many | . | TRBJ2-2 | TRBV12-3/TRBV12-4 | CASRYPGATGELFF | TGTGCCAGCAGATATCCCGGGGCTACCGGGGAGCTGTTTTTT
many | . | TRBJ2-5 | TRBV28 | CASSLRGGPWETQYF | TGTGCCAGCAGTTTACGTGGCGGCCCTTGGGAGACCCAGTACTTC
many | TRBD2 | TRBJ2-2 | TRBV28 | CASSYGLAGGPRTGELFF | TGTGCCAGCAGTTACGGACTAGCGGGAGGGCCGCGCACCGGGGAGCTGTTTTTT
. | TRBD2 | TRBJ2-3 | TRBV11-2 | CASSLEGGGPTVTDTQYF | TGTGCCAGCAGCTTAGAGGGCGGGGGGCCAACCGTCACAGATACGCAGTATTTT
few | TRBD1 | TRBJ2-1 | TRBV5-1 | CASSPKTGQILF | TGCGCCAGCAGTCCTAAAACGGGACAGATACTCTTC
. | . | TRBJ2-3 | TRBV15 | CATSRGGLTDTQYF | TGTGCCACCAGCAGAGGAGGGCTTACAGATACGCAGTATTTT
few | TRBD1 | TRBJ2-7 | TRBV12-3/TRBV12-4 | CASSFQTGTGTSYEQYF | TGTGCCAGCAGTTTCCAAACCGGGACAGGGACCTCCTACGAGCAGTACTTC
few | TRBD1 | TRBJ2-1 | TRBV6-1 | CASKTGSSYNEQFF | TGTGCCAGTAAGACAGGGAGCTCCTACAATGAGCAGTTCTTC
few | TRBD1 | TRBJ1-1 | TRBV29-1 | CSVAYGTGRTEAFF | TGCAGCGTCGCCTATGGGACAGGGAGAACTGAAGCTTTCTTT
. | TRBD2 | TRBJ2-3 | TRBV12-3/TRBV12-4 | CASSSLAGGCPDTQYF | TGTGCCAGCAGTTCCCTAGCGGGGGGGTGCCCAGATACGCAGTATTTT
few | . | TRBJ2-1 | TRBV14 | CASSQTGGRGGNEQFF | TGTGCCAGCAGCCAAACAGGTGGCAGGGGAGGCAATGAGCAGTTCTTC